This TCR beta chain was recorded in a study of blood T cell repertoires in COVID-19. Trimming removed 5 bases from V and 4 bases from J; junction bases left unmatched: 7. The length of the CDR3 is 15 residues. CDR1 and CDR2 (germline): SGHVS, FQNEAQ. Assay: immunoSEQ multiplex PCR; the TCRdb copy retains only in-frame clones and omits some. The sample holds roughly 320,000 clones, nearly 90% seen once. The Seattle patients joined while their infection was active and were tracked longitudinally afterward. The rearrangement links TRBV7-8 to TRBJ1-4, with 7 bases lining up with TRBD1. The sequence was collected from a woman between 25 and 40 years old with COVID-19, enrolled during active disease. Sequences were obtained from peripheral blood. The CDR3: CASSLGTALNEKLFF. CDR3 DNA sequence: TGTGCCAGCAGCCTCGGGACAGCCCTTAATGAAAAACTGTTTTTT.